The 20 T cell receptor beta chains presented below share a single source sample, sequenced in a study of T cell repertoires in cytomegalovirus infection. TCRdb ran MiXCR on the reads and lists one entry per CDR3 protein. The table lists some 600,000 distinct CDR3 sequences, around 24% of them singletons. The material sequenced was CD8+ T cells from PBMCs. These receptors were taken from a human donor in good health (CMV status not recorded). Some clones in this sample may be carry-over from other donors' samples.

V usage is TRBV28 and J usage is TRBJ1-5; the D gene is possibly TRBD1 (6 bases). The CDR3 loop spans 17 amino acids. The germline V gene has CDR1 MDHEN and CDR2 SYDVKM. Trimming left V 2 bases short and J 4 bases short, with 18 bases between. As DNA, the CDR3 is TGTGCCAGCAGTTTACCAAGGGGGGCCGGGGCAAATCAGCCCCAGCATTTT. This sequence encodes CASSLPRGAGANQPQHF.

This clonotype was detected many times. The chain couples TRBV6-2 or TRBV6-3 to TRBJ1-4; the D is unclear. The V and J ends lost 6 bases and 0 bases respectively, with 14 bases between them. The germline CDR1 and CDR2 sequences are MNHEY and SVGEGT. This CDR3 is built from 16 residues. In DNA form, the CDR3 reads TGTGCCAGCAGGCGTCTCGGATCTGCAACTAATGAAAAACTGTTTTTT. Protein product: CASRRLGSATNEKLFF.

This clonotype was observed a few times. The CDR3 is CASTGNHYEQYF. The CDR3 region has the DNA TGTGCCAGCACGGGAAATCACTACGAGCAGTACTTC. This chain links TRBV6-6 with TRBJ2-7; D may be TRBD2 (5 bases). Germline V lookup: CDR1 MNHNY, CDR2 SVGAGI (reference sequence). Trimming left V 7 bases short and J 3 bases short, with 10 bases between. This CDR3 contains 12 residues.

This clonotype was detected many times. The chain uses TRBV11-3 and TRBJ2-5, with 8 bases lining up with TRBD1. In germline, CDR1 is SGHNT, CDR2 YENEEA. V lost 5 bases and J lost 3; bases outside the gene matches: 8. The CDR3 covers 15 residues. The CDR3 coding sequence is TGTGCCAGCAGCGACAGGGGATCGGGCGAAGAGACCCAGTACTTC. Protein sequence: CASSDRGSGEETQYF.

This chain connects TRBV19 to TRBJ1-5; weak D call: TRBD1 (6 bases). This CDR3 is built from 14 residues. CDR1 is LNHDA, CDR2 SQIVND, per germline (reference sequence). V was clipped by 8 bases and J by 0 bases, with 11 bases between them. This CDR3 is CASRLQGSNQPQHF. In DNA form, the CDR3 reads TGTGCCAGTCGACTACAGGGTAGCAATCAGCCCCAGCATTTT.

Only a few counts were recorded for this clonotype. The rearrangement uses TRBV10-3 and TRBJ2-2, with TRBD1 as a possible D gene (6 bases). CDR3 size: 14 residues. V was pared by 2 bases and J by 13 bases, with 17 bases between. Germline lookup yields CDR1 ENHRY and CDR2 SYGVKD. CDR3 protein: CAISEPWTENALFF. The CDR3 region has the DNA TGTGCCATCAGTGAGCCATGGACAGAAAACGCGCTGTTTTTT.

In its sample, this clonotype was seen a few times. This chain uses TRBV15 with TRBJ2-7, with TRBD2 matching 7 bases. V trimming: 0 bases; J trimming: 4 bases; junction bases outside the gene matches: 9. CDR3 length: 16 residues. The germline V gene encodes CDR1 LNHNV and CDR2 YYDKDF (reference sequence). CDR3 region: CATSRDRTSLLYEQYF. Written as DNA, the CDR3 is TGTGCCACCAGCAGAGATCGGACTAGTTTACTTTACGAGCAGTACTTC.

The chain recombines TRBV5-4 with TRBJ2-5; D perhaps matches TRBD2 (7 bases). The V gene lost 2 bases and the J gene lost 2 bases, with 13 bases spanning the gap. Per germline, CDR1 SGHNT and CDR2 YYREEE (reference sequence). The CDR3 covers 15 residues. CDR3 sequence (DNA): TGTGCCAGCAGCTTCTGGGGGGGCGAGCAAGAGACCCAGTACTTC. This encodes CASSFWGGEQETQYF.

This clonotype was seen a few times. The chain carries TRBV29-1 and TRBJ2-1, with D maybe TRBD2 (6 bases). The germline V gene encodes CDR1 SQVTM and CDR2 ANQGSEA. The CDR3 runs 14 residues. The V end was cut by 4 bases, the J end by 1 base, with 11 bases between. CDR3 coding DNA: TGCAGCGTTGGGCGGGACCAATCCTACAATGAGCAGTTCTTC. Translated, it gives CSVGRDQSYNEQFF.

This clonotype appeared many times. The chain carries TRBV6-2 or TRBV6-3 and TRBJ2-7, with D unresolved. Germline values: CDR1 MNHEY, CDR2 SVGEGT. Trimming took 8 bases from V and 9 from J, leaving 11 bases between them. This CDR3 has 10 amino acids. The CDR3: CASGRVLQYV. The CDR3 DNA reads TGTGCCAGCGGAAGGGTCCTGCAGTACGTC.

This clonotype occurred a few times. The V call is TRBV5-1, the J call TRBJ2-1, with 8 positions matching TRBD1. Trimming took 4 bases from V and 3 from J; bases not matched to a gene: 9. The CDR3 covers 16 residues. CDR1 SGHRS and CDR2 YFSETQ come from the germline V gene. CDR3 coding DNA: TGCGCCAGCAGCCAATGGACAGGGAAAAACTACAATGAGCAGTTCTTC. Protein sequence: CASSQWTGKNYNEQFF.

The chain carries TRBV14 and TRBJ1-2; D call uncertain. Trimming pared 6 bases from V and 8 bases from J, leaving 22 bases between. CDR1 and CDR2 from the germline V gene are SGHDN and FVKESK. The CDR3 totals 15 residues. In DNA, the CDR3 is TGTGCCAGCAGTCCCCGCGGCCTCGGGGATCGGGGCTACACCTTC. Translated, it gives CASSPRGLGDRGYTF. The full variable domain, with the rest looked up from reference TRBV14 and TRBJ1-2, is EAGVTQFPSHSVIEKGQTVTLRCDPISGHDNLYWYRRVMGKEIKFLLHFVKESKQDESGMPNNRFLAERTGGTYSTLKVQPAELEDSGVYFCASSPRGLGDRGYTFGSGTRLTVV.

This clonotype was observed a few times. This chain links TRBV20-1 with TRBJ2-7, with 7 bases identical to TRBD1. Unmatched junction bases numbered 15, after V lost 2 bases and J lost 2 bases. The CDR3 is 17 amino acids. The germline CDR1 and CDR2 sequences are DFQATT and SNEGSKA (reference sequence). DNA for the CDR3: TGCAGTGCTAGATCCCGTTCGGAAGGGGGCGAAACCTACGAGCAGTACTTC. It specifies CSARSRSEGGETYEQYF.

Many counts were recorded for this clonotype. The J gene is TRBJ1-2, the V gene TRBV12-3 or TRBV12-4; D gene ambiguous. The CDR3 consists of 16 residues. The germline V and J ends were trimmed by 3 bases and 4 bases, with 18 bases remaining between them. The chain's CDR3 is CASSLPGGRAPYGYTF. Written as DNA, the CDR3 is TGTGCCAGCAGTTTGCCCGGAGGGAGGGCTCCCTATGGCTACACCTTC.

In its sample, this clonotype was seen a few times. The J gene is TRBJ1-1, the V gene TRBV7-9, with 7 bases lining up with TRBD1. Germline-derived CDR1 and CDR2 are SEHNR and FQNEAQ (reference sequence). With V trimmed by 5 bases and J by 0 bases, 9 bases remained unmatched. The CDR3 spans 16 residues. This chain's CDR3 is CASSPPGQLMNTEAFF. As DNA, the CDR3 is TGTGCCAGCAGCCCTCCGGGACAGCTTATGAACACTGAAGCTTTCTTT.

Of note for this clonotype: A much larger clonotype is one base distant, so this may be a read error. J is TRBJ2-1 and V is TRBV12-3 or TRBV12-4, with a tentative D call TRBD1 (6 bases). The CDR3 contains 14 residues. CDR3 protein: CASSHQGLGNEQIF. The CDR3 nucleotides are TGTGCCAGCAGTCATCAGGGGTTGGGTAATGAGCAGATCTTC.

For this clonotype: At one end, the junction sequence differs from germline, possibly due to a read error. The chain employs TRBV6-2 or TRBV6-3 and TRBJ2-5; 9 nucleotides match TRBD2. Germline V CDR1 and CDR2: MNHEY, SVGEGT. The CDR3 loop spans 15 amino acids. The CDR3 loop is CASSEKAGGGEIQYF. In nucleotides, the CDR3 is TGTGCCAGCAGTGAGAAGGCGGGCGGGGGGGAGATCCAGTACTTC.

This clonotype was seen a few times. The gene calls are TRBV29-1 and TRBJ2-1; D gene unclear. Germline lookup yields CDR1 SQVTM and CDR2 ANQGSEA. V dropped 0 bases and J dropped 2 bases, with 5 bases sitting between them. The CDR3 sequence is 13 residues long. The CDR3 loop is CSVEDGTYNEQFF. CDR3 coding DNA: TGCAGCGTTGAAGATGGTACCTACAATGAGCAGTTCTTC.

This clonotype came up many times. The CDR3 region has the DNA TGTGCCAGCAGCCCCCGTGAGGAAGGAAAGCAGTACTTC. It yields the protein CASSPREEGKQYF. The chain joins TRBV7-9 to TRBJ2-7; D gene unclear. CDR1 and CDR2 (germline): SEHNR, FQNEAQ (reference sequence). The CDR3 sequence is 13 residues long. Deletions cut 5 bases from V and 8 bases from J, with 16 bases between.

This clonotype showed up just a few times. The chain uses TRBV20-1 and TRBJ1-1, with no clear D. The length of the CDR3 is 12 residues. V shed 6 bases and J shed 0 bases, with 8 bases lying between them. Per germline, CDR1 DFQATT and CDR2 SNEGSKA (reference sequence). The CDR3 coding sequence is TGCAGTGCGCGCAGCATGAACACTGAAGCTTTCTTT. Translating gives CSARSMNTEAFF.